These T cell receptor beta chains were read from a single sample in a study of shared clonotypes between healthy human individuals. Sequenced by immunoSEQ multiplex PCR; TCRdb stores in-frame clones only, minus some. The repertoire holds fewer than 650,000 clones, with over 60% as singletons. Sequencing was performed on PBMCs. The receptor set was obtained from a woman aged 40 to 49 in good health. Some clones in this sample may be carry-over from other donors' samples. Both conserved end residues are part of each CDR3. D genes are given only for firm matches. Not all rows give a size; the values are once, few, many and, for expanded clones, a class.

v_gene	abundance	j_gene	d_gene	CDR3aa	CDR3nt
TRBV28	.	TRBJ2-1	TRBD2	CASSNGRGGYNEQFF	TGTGCCAGCAGTAACGGGAGGGGAGGGTACAATGAGCAGTTCTTC
TRBV28	.	TRBJ1-2	.	CALLAAPYGYTF	TGTGCCCTACTCGCCGCTCCCTATGGCTACACCTTC
TRBV9	.	TRBJ1-6	.	CASSVSGAQNSPLHF	TGTGCCAGCAGCGTGTCAGGGGCGCAGAATTCACCCCTCCACTTT
TRBV2	.	TRBJ2-7	.	CASSEAAALISYEQYF	TGTGCCAGCAGTGAAGCGGCGGCCCTTATTTCCTACGAGCAGTACTTC
TRBV5-6	.	TRBJ1-2	TRBD1	CASSSQGRYGYTF	TGTGCCAGCAGCTCACAGGGGCGATATGGCTACACCTTC
TRBV7-2	.	TRBJ2-7	.	CASSSLDGEAYEQYF	TGTGCCAGCAGCTCCCTAGACGGGGAGGCCTACGAGCAGTACTTC
TRBV10-3	.	TRBJ2-7	TRBD2	CAISGQTTSGLSYEQYF	TGTGCCATCAGTGGGCAGACTACTAGCGGGCTCTCCTACGAGCAGTACTTC
TRBV5-4	.	TRBJ2-3	.	CASSFGGTDTQYF	TGTGCCAGCAGCTTCGGCGGCACAGATACGCAGTATTTT
TRBV2	.	TRBJ1-4	.	CASSSATNEKLFF	TGTGCCAGCAGCTCAGCAACTAATGAAAAACTGTTTTTT
TRBV7-9	few	TRBJ1-5	.	CASSPSAAAGNQPQHF	TGTGCCAGCAGCCCTTCGGCAGCGGCAGGCAATCAGCCCCAGCATTTT
TRBV2	few	TRBJ2-3	TRBD2	CASTTTSGRATDTQYF	TGTGCCAGCACCACGACTAGCGGGAGGGCTACAGATACGCAGTATTTT
TRBV5-1	once	TRBJ2-3	.	CASSLAPATTDTQYF	TGCGCCAGCAGCTTGGCCCCCGCTACAACAGATACGCAGTATTTT
TRBV10-2	few	TRBJ1-5	TRBD1	CASSVTGDSFQPQHF	TGCGCCAGCAGTGTGACAGGGGATAGCTTTCAGCCCCAGCATTTT
TRBV18	.	TRBJ2-5	.	CASSHENVEETQYF	TGTGCCAGCTCACACGAAAACGTAGAGGAGACCCAGTACTTC
TRBV4-2	.	TRBJ2-7	TRBD2	CASSLLGGGEQYF	TGTGCCAGCAGCCTCCTCGGCGGGGGCGAGCAGTACTTC
TRBV13	.	TRBJ2-1	TRBD2	CASSLGTSGNREQFF	TGTGCCAGCAGCCTCGGGACTAGCGGGAACCGTGAGCAGTTCTTC
TRBV20-1	.	TRBJ2-7	TRBD1	CSAARVGQGYF	TGCAGTGCCGCGAGGGTGGGACAGGGGTACTTC
TRBV4-1	.	TRBJ1-2	.	CASSPQGIGYTF	TGCGCCAGCAGCCCTCAAGGCATTGGCTACACCTTC
TRBV11-3	.	TRBJ2-3	TRBD1	CASSHGDRYRTDAQYF	TGTGCCAGCAGCCATGGGGACAGATACCGCACAGATGCGCAGTATTTT
TRBV7-9	.	TRBJ1-1	.	CASSLLWMENTEAFF	TGTGCCAGCAGCTTACTTTGGATGGAGAACACTGAAGCTTTCTTT
TRBV19	.	TRBJ2-7	.	CASSSQVSSYEQYF	TGTGCCAGTAGTTCTCAGGTGAGCTCCTACGAGCAGTACTTC
TRBV7-9	.	TRBJ2-7	.	CASSLVSAYEQYF	TGTGCCAGCAGCTTAGTCTCGGCATACGAGCAGTACTTC
TRBV28	.	TRBJ2-7	TRBD2	CASSAPKRTSAYEQYF	TGTGCCAGCAGTGCCCCAAAAAGGACTAGCGCCTACGAGCAGTACTTC
TRBV5-6	few	TRBJ1-5	.	CASSLYRSSNQPQHF	TGTGCCAGCAGCTTGTACAGGAGCAGCAATCAGCCCCAGCATTTT
TRBV27	few	TRBJ2-3	TRBD2	CASSISGSTDTQYF	TGTGCCAGCAGCATTAGCGGGTCCACAGATACGCAGTATTTT
TRBV6-6	.	TRBJ1-5	.	CASRFGTEAQPQHF	TGTGCCAGCAGATTTGGGACGGAGGCACAGCCCCAGCATTTT
TRBV10-2	many	TRBJ2-7	.	CASSETNAKKQYF	TGCGCCAGCAGTGAAACAAACGCGAAAAAGCAGTACTTC
TRBV10-3	.	TRBJ2-1	.	CAISQTVINEQFF	TGTGCCATCAGCCAAACAGTGATCAATGAGCAGTTCTTC
TRBV28	.	TRBJ2-7	TRBD1	CASSSPTGQGVNEQYF	TGTGCCAGCAGTTCACCAACTGGACAGGGGGTTAACGAGCAGTACTTC
TRBV7-8	.	TRBJ2-7	TRBD2	CASSPGTSGLVEQYF	TGTGCCAGCAGCCCTGGGACTAGCGGTCTGGTAGAGCAGTACTTC
TRBV19	.	TRBJ2-3	.	CASSPRALLSLDTQYF	TGTGCCAGTAGTCCAAGGGCTCTCCTTTCCTTGGATACGCAGTATTTT
TRBV19	once	TRBJ2-7	.	CASSPEVLRGSYEQYF	TGTGCCAGTAGCCCCGAGGTACTGAGGGGGTCCTACGAGCAGTACTTC
TRBV5-1	.	TRBJ2-4	TRBD2	CASHSGATNIQYF	TGCGCCAGCCACAGCGGGGCGACAAACATTCAGTACTTC
TRBV7-2	.	TRBJ1-1	.	CASSRGHWRAAFF	TGTGCCAGCAGCCGGGGACACTGGAGGGCAGCTTTCTTT
TRBV2	.	TRBJ1-5	.	CASSHGTEPNQPQHF	TGTGCCAGCAGCCACGGGACGGAACCGAATCAGCCCCAGCATTTT
TRBV6-5	.	TRBJ2-7	TRBD1	CASSSSDRGVYEQYF	TGTGCCAGCAGCTCCTCGGACAGGGGGGTCTACGAGCAGTACTTC
TRBV4-1	.	TRBJ2-7	.	CASSPFLLGLRVAEQYF	TGCGCCAGCAGCCCCTTTCTTCTGGGCCTCAGGGTCGCCGAGCAGTACTTC
TRBV6-6	.	TRBJ1-1	TRBD1	CASSPPRGEVNTEAFF	TGTGCCAGCAGTCCCCCCAGGGGGGAGGTGAACACTGAAGCTTTCTTT
TRBV6-6	.	TRBJ1-2	.	CASSPLRPNYGYTF	TGTGCCAGCAGCCCTCTGAGGCCTAACTATGGCTACACCTTC
TRBV28	.	TRBJ1-1	.	CATRGGNTEAFF	TGTGCCACCCGTGGGGGGAACACTGAAGCTTTCTTT
TRBV18	.	TRBJ2-7	TRBD2	CASSLGASGRATSLSYEQYF	TGTGCCAGCTCACTGGGGGCTAGCGGGAGGGCCACTTCACTCTCCTACGAGCAGTACTTC
TRBV5-6	few	TRBJ2-3	TRBD2	CASSFLAGVITQYF	TGTGCCAGCAGCTTTTTAGCGGGAGTCATTACGCAGTATTTT
TRBV19	.	TRBJ1-1	.	CASSIDQAYALNTEAFF	TGTGCCAGTAGTATAGATCAGGCTTACGCGTTGAACACTGAAGCTTTCTTT
TRBV29-1	.	TRBJ2-1	.	CSVGLAGAYNEQFF	TGCAGCGTTGGTTTAGCCGGGGCCTACAATGAGCAGTTCTTC
TRBV2	.	TRBJ1-5	.	CASSGRGNQPQHF	TGTGCCAGCAGTGGAAGGGGGAATCAGCCCCAGCATTTT
TRBV30	.	TRBJ2-1	TRBD2	CAWSYSGRNEQFF	TGTGCCTGGAGTTATAGCGGGAGGAATGAGCAGTTCTTC
TRBV28	.	TRBJ2-7	.	CASTPGPTYEQYF	TGTGCCAGCACCCCGGGACCAACTTACGAGCAGTACTTC
TRBV7-8	once	TRBJ2-3	.	CASSSPTSTDTQYF	TGTGCCAGCAGCTCCCCGACCAGCACAGATACGCAGTATTTT
TRBV29-1	.	TRBJ1-1	.	CSAGFTRWNTEAFF	TGCAGCGCCGGTTTTACCAGGTGGAACACTGAAGCTTTCTTT
TRBV7-2	.	TRBJ2-7	TRBD2	CASSLTGTSGTYEQYF	TGTGCCAGCAGCCTCACCGGGACTAGCGGGACCTACGAGCAGTACTTC
TRBV6-1	.	TRBJ2-1	.	CASSETGEDEQFF	TGTGCCAGCAGTGAAACAGGGGAGGATGAGCAGTTCTTC
TRBV28	.	TRBJ1-1	.	CASSLSGNTEAFF	TGTGCCAGCAGTTTATCTGGGAACACTGAAGCTTTCTTT
TRBV7-8	.	TRBJ2-7	.	CASSPRRGAARYEQYF	TGTGCCAGCAGCCCCCGGCGTGGGGCGGCCCGATACGAGCAGTACTTC
TRBV10-3	.	TRBJ2-5	TRBD1	CAISVDRGQETQYF	TGTGCCATCAGTGTTGACAGGGGTCAAGAGACCCAGTACTTC
TRBV7-8	few	TRBJ1-2	TRBD1	CASRKDNPRGGYTF	TGTGCCAGCAGAAAGGACAATCCCAGGGGGGGCTACACCTTC
TRBV6-5	.	TRBJ2-7	TRBD2	CASSLGRALYEQYF	TGTGCCAGCAGCCTCGGGAGGGCCTTGTACGAGCAGTACTTC
TRBV5-1	many	TRBJ2-1	.	CASSLRESSYNEQFF	TGCGCCAGCAGCTTGCGGGAGAGCTCCTACAATGAGCAGTTCTTC
TRBV7-2	few	TRBJ2-3	.	CASSNPSRRGTQYF	TGTGCCAGCAGCAACCCTTCGCGCCGGGGGACGCAGTATTTT
TRBV28	.	TRBJ2-7	.	CATPPSGLSYEQYF	TGTGCCACTCCCCCCTCGGGCCTCTCCTACGAGCAGTACTTC